The clone carrying this T cell receptor beta chain was seen just once. The antigen remains undetermined. This entry belongs to a study of shared clonotypes between healthy human individuals. Study conclusions and caveats: With several donors compared, around 5.4% of naive CD4 clonotypes were shared. As a rule, naive subsets had a larger estimated richness than memory subsets. A reduction in generation probabilities was seen for non-shared clonotypes relative to those shared by all four donors.

Per germline, CDR1 LNHDA and CDR2 SQIVND (reference sequence). This CDR3 has 13 residues. The V end lost 8 bases, the J end lost 3 bases, and 13 bases lay between the germline ends. Only CD45RO-negative cells positively selected for CCR7 counted as naive CD8 cells, so terminally differentiated effector memory CD45RA+ cells were excluded. Only Caucasian adults living in Nashville, Tennessee served as donors. Generated by immunoSEQ multiplex PCR, the TCRdb table keeps only in-frame clones and is missing some. Of more than 2 million clones listed, just over 90% were seen once; the top ten hold around 1.7%.

The sequenced material came from naive CD8+ T cells from PBMCs. The chain uses TRBV19 and TRBJ1-1, with D perhaps TRBD1 (6 bases). This TCR came from a man aged 18 to 35 in good health. Some clones in this sample may be carry-over from other donors' samples. The CDR3 DNA reads TGTGCCAGTCTCGGGCAGGGGCACACTGAAGCTTTCTTT. It translates to CASLGQGHTEAFF.